One and the same sample provided the 6 T cell receptor beta chains below, sequenced in a study of blood T cell repertoires in COVID-19. The method was immunoSEQ multiplex PCR; TCRdb's version includes in-frame clones alone and lacks a portion of them. The sample has about 300,000 clones, around 90% seen once. The sequenced sample was peripheral blood. All receptors derive from a man aged 18 to 35 who had recovered from COVID-19.

This sequence joins TRBV4-1 and TRBJ2-3, with 8 bases identical to TRBD2. Germline V gene lookup returns CDR1 MGHRA and CDR2 YSYEKL. The CDR3 totals 16 residues. V shed 0 bases, J shed 3 bases, and the junction held 5 bases outside the gene matches. CDR3: CASSQDPGLGTDTQYF. CDR3 nucleotides: TGCGCCAGCAGCCAAGATCCGGGACTAGGGACAGATACGCAGTATTTT.

The V gene is TRBV3-1 (or the pseudogene TRBV3-2), the J gene TRBJ2-2, with 9 positions matching TRBD2. CDR1 is LGHDT, CDR2 YNNKEL, per germline (reference sequence). CDR3 size: 17 residues. V gave up 1 base and J gave up 5 bases; unmatched junction bases: 8. CDR3 protein: CASSQVLRLAVTGELFF. For the CDR3, the DNA is TGTGCCAGCAGCCAAGTGTTGAGACTAGCGGTTACCGGGGAGCTGTTTTTT.

This rearrangement joins TRBV6-5 to TRBJ1-2; 8 bases are shared with TRBD1. The CDR3 runs to 15 residues. Germline CDR1 reads MNHEY; CDR2 reads SVGAGI. The V segment lost 4 bases and the J segment 6 bases; nucleotides outside the gene matches: 10. CDR3 DNA sequence: TGTGCCAGCAGTTCCCCGGACAGGGAGCTCAATGGCTACACCTTC. Translated, it gives CASSSPDRELNGYTF.

This chain links TRBV6-2 or TRBV6-3 with TRBJ2-1, with 8 bases that match TRBD1. The germline CDR1 and CDR2 sequences are MNHEY and SVGEGT. Trimming removed 6 bases from V and 8 bases from J; junction bases left unmatched: 9. The CDR3 extends over 14 amino acids. The CDR3 region has the DNA TGTGCCAGCAGCCGAGGACAGGGACAGGATGAGCAGTTCTTC. The encoded protein is CASSRGQGQDEQFF.

This chain uses TRBV19 with TRBJ1-6; D remains ambiguous. The germline CDR1 and CDR2 sequences are LNHDA and SQIVND (reference sequence). V shed 3 bases and J shed 9 bases, with 12 bases lying between them. The CDR3 spans 14 residues. The CDR3, as DNA: TGTGCCAGTAGTATGGGCAAAACCACTTCACCCCTCCACTTT. Amino acid sequence: CASSMGKTTSPLHF. Together with reference TRBV19 and TRBJ1-6, the CDR3 gives the full variable domain: DGGITQSPKYLFRKEGQNVTLSCEQNLNHDAMYWYRQDPGQGLRLIYYSQIVNDFQKGDIAEGYSVSREKKESFPLTVTSAQKNPTAFYLCASSMGKTTSPLHFGNGTRLTVT.

The chain employs TRBV6-2 or TRBV6-3 and TRBJ2-3; weak D call: TRBD1 (6 bases). The germline CDR1 and CDR2 sequences are MNHEY and SVGEGT. The CDR3 extends over 15 amino acids. V gave up 6 bases and J gave up 2 bases, with 15 bases separating them. The CDR3 bases are TGTGCCAGCAGCGATCAGGGGATCCCCACAGATACGCAGTATTTT. Translated: CASSDQGIPTDTQYF.